This entry features one TCR beta chain sequence. The data were obtained in a study of T cell responses to AZD1222 COVID-19 vaccine. Sequencing used immunoSEQ multiplex PCR; TCRdb keeps in-frame clones, though not all of them. The sample lists 90,000 to 150,000 clones, about 85% occurring once. V lost 8 bases and J lost 1; bases outside the gene matches: 7. CDR1 is SNHLY and CDR2 is FYNNEI in the germline V gene. CDR3 length equals 17 residues. This sequence was found in an adult in good health. The rearrangement links TRBV2 to TRBJ2-5; 16 bases are a match to TRBD2. This specimen was peripheral blood, taken on day 0 of AZD1222 vaccination. CDR3 sequence reads: CASRTGLAGGTQETQYF. Written as DNA, the CDR3 is TGTGCCAGCCGAACGGGACTAGCGGGAGGGACCCAAGAGACCCAGTACTTC.